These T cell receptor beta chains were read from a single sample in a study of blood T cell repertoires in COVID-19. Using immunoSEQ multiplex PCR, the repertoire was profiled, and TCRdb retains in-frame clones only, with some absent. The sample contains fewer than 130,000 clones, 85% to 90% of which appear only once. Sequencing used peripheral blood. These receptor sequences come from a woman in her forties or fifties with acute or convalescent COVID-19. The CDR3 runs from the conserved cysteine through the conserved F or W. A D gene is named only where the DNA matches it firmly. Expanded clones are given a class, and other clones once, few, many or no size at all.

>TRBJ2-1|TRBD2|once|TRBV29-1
CSGGTSGRASEQFF
TGCAGCGGGGGGACTAGCGGGAGGGCCAGTGAGCAGTTCTTC
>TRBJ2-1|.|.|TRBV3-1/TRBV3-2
CASSPPGTSNEQFF
TGTGCCAGCAGCCCCCCCGGGACAAGTAATGAGCAGTTCTTC
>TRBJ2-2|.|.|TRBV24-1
CATSEVRGRGDTGELFF
TGTGCCACCAGTGAGGTCAGGGGAAGGGGAGACACCGGGGAGCTGTTTTTT
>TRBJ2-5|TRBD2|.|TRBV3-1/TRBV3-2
CASSQLGLAEETQYF
TGTGCCAGCAGCCAACTCGGACTAGCGGAAGAGACCCAGTACTTC
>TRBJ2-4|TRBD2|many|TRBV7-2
CASSHTSGNDIQYF
TGTGCCAGCAGCCACACTAGCGGGAATGACATTCAGTACTTC
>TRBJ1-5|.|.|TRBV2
CASSGTNQPQHF
TGTGCCAGCAGCGGGACAAATCAGCCCCAGCATTTT
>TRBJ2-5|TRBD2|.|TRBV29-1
CSVGLAEGETQYF
TGCAGCGTAGGACTAGCGGAGGGAGAGACCCAGTACTTC
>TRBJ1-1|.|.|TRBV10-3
CAISGGREAFF
TGTGCCATCAGTGGGGGCAGGGAAGCTTTCTTT
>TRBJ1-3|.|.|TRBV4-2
CASSQDSLGMTGNTIYF
TGTGCCAGCAGCCAAGATTCCCTCGGGATGACTGGAAACACCATATATTTT
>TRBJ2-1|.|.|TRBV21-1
CASSAPKKRRFF
TGTGCCAGCAGCGCCCCTAAGAAACGTCGGTTCTTC
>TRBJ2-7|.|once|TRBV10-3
CAISGSYEQYF
TGTGCCATCTCGGGGTCCTACGAGCAGTACTTC
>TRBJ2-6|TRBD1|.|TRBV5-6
CASSSDRGTGANVLTF
TGTGCCAGCAGCTCCGACAGGGGAACTGGGGCCAACGTCCTGACTTTC
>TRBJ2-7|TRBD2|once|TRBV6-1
CASSESGTIPEQYF
TGTGCCAGCAGTGAGTCCGGGACTATCCCCGAGCAGTACTTC
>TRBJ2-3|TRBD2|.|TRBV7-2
CASSPFGRIDTQYF
TGTGCCAGCAGCCCCTTCGGGAGGATAGATACGCAGTATTTT
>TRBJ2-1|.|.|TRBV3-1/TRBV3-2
CASSQGTPNEQFF
TGTGCCAGCAGCCAGGGGACTCCCAATGAGCAGTTCTTC
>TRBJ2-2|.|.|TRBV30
CAWSVLATVSGELFF
TGTGCCTGGAGTGTACTAGCTACTGTGTCTGGGGAGCTGTTTTTT
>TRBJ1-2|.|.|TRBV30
CAWSSTGSFSHYGYTF
TGTGCCTGGAGTTCAACAGGGTCCTTTTCTCACTATGGCTACACCTTC
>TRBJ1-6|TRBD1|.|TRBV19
CASSVTGGGSPLHF
TGTGCCAGTAGTGTAACAGGGGGAGGTTCACCCCTCCACTTT
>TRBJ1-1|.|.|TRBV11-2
CASSPAQNRNTEAFF
TGTGCCAGCAGCCCCGCACAGAACAGGAACACTGAAGCTTTCTTT
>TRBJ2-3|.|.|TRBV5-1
CASSQPSRASTDTQYF
TGCGCCAGCAGCCAACCCTCCAGGGCTAGCACAGATACGCAGTATTTT
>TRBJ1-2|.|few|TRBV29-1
CSVEAPVYGYTF
TGCAGCGTTGAAGCGCCGGTCTATGGCTACACCTTC
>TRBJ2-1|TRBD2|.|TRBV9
CASSVVGGRANEQFF
TGTGCCAGCAGCGTAGTAGGCGGGAGGGCCAATGAGCAGTTCTTC
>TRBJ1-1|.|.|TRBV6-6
CASSYFTGGVNTEAFF
TGTGCCAGCAGTTACTTCACAGGAGGGGTGAACACTGAAGCTTTCTTT
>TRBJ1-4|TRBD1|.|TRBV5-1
CASSPRTGHTTEKLFF
TGCGCCAGCAGCCCAAGGACAGGGCACACGACCGAAAAACTGTTTTTT
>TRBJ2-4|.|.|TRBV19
CASSPLTGNPAKNIQYF
TGTGCCAGTAGCCCCCTGACAGGAAACCCAGCCAAAAACATTCAGTACTTC
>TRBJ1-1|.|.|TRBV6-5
CASRGQMNTEAFF
TGTGCCAGCAGAGGACAGATGAACACTGAAGCTTTCTTT
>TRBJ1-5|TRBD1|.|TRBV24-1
CATSEGTGEAQPQHF
TGTGCCACCAGTGAGGGGACAGGGGAAGCTCAGCCCCAGCATTTT